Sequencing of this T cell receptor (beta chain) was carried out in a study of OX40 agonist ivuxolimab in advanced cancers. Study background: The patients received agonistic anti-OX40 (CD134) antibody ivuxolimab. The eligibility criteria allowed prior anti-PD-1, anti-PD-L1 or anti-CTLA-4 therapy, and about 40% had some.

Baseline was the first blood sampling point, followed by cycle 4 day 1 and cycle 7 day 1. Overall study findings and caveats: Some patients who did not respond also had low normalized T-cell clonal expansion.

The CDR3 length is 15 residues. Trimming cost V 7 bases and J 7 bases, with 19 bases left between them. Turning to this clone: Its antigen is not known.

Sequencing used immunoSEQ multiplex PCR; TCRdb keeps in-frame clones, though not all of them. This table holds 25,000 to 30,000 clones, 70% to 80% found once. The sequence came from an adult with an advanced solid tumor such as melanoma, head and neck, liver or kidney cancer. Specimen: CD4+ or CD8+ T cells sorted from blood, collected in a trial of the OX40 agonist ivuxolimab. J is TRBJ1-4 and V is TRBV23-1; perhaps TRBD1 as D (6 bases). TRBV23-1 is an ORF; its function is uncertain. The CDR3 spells CASIAGHRFFEKLFF. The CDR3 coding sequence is TGCGCCAGCATTGCGGGACACCGTTTTTTTGAAAAACTGTTTTTT.